This T cell receptor (beta chain) appears in the sequencing data of a study of T cell responses to AZD1222 COVID-19 vaccine. V trimming: 4 bases; J trimming: 6 bases; junction bases outside the gene matches: 6. Germline V gene lookup returns CDR1 KGHDR and CDR2 SFDVKD. This CDR3 has 15 residues. Repertoires were generated with immunoSEQ multiplex PCR, while TCRdb's copy carries only in-frame clones and drops some. The table lists 110,000 or so clones, 70% to 90% of them singletons. The TCR originated in an adult who received the AZD1222 COVID-19 vaccine. The chain couples TRBV24-1 to TRBJ2-2; TRBD1 agrees at 8 bases. The specimen comprised peripheral blood, sampled 28 days after the second AZD1222 dose. In nucleotides, the CDR3 is TGTGCCACCAGTGACCCTAGACAGGGGCCCGGGGAGCTGTTTTTT. Protein product: CATSDPRQGPGELFF.